The entry below gives a single T cell receptor beta chain sequence along with its context. The antigen remains unidentified. Generated by immunoSEQ multiplex PCR, the TCRdb table keeps only in-frame clones and is missing some. Found here are approximately 2.1 million clones, over 85% of them singletons; the top ten hold under 0.45%. These data belong to a study of shared clonotypes between healthy human individuals. Study as a whole: Three CD4 naive, three CD4 memory, two CD8 naive and one CD8 memory plate were used per donor. Study findings and constraints: Enrolling few donors narrowed the genetic and exposure-history diversity that was represented.

Germline assignment: CDR1 SEHNR and CDR2 FQNEAQ (reference sequence). There are 12 residues in the CDR3. Trimming stripped 3 bases from V and 9 bases from J, with 12 bases between. Material: naive CD4+ T cells from PBMCs. Subset noted: CD45RA+ positively selected. The receptor was isolated from a man between 18 and 29 years old in good health. Some clones in this sample may be carry-over from other donors' samples. The chain combines TRBV7-9 with TRBJ2-7; possibly TRBD2 for D (5 bases). The CDR3 protein is CASSLEDPRQYF. The CDR3 DNA is TGTGCCAGCAGCTTGGAGGATCCCAGGCAGTACTTC.